Below, 20 T cell receptor beta chains from the same sample are listed, as sequenced in a study of identical twins. MiXCR was run by TCRdb on the 5' RACE reads, yielding one entry per CDR3 protein. The data contain 1.5 million to 2 million distinct CDR3 sequences, about 32% of them seen just once; the ten biggest clones take up about 0.3%. The sequenced sample was cord blood. The receptors were sampled from a newborn girl in good health.

In regard to this clonotype: The junction departs from germline at one end; a sequencing error may be responsible. This sequence joins TRBV12-3 or TRBV12-4 and TRBJ2-3, with 8 bases identical to TRBD2. CDR3 size: 15 residues. The CDR3 nucleotides read TGTGCCAGCAGTTTAGTGGGGACTAGAGCAGATGCGCAGTATTTT. Translating it yields CASSLVGTRADAQYF.

This clonotype came up a few times. This chain connects TRBV28 to TRBJ2-1, with 10 positions matching TRBD2. The CDR3 totals 14 residues. The V gene end was trimmed by 7 bases and the J gene end by 7 bases; junction bases not matched to a gene: 7. Germline assignment: CDR1 MDHEN and CDR2 SYDVKM. This CDR3 is CASKSGRDWNEQFF. DNA for the CDR3: TGTGCCAGCAAAAGCGGGAGGGATTGGAATGAGCAGTTCTTC. Using reference TRBV28 and TRBJ2-1 for the parts outside the CDR3, the full variable domain is DVKVTQSSRYLVKRTGEKVFLECVQDMDHENMFWYRQDPGLGLRLIYFSYDVKMKEKGDIPEGYSVSREKKERFSLILESASTNQTSMYLCASKSGRDWNEQFFGPGTRLTVL.

This clonotype was detected a few times. This chain links TRBV18 with TRBJ2-7, with TRBD2 matching 8 bases. Germline loops: CDR1 KGHSH, CDR2 LQKENI. J lost 6 bases, V lost 2 bases, and 3 bases had no gene match. The CDR3 has 13 residues. This chain's CDR3 is CASSPSGGGEQYF. CDR3 DNA: TGTGCCAGCTCACCATCCGGGGGGGGCGAGCAGTACTTC. The variable domain in full, with the rest retrieved from reference TRBV18 and TRBJ2-7, is NAGVMQNPRHLVRRRGQEARLRCSPMKGHSHVYWYRQLPEEGLKFMVYLQKENIIDESGMPKERFSAEFPKEGPSILRIQQVVRGDSAAYFCASSPSGGGEQYFGPGTRLTVT.

The V call is TRBV20-1, the J call TRBJ2-7; 8 bases are a match to TRBD1. This CDR3 comprises 12 residues. J was trimmed by 3 bases and V by 6 bases; bases with no gene match: 4. Germline CDR1 DFQATT, CDR2 SNEGSKA (reference sequence). DNA for the CDR3: TGCAGTGCGGCTACAGGGGGCTACGAGCAGTACTTC. Amino acids: CSAATGGYEQYF.

This clonotype has a handful of counts. J is TRBJ2-4 and V is TRBV5-6; the match to TRBD1 covers 8 bases. Germline CDR1 SGHDT, CDR2 YYEEEE. V trimming: 5 bases; J trimming: 5 bases; junction bases outside the gene matches: 3. The CDR3 contains 13 residues. The CDR3 reads CASSGQGENIQYF. The CDR3 region has the DNA TGTGCCAGCAGTGGACAGGGCGAAAACATTCAGTACTTC.

The genes are TRBV29-1 and TRBJ2-3, with TRBD2 matching over 9 bases. V trimming: 8 bases; J trimming: 0 bases; junction bases outside the gene matches: 6. The germline V gene encodes CDR1 SQVTM and CDR2 ANQGSEA. This CDR3 is built from 14 residues. This chain's CDR3 is CSSIAGDSTDTQYF. The CDR3 DNA reads as TGCAGCTCAATAGCGGGGGATAGCACAGATACGCAGTATTTT.

The chain combines TRBV4-1 with TRBJ2-5; D is uncertain. V was pared by 1 base and J by 11 bases, with 14 bases between. There are 13 residues in the CDR3. Germline V gene sequence: CDR1 MGHRA, CDR2 YSYEKL. This CDR3 reads CASSQVFSNEQYF. As DNA, the CDR3 is TGCGCCAGCAGCCAAGTCTTTTCGAATGAGCAGTACTTC.

The V gene is TRBV28, the J gene TRBJ2-4, with a weak D call TRBD1 (6 bases). Per germline, CDR1 MDHEN and CDR2 SYDVKM. V lost 7 bases to trimming and J lost 13 bases, with 14 bases between them. There are 11 residues in the CDR3. The DNA of the CDR3 is TGTGCCAGCACCTCGAACAGGGAGCAGTACTTC. Protein product: CASTSNREQYF.

This clonotype was counted between two and nine times. V and J are TRBV13 and TRBJ1-2, with 8 bases matching TRBD1. Germline V CDR1 and CDR2: PRHDT, FYEKMQ (reference sequence). The CDR3 contains 14 residues. With V trimmed by 5 bases and J by 3 bases, 5 bases remained unmatched. The CDR3 protein is CASSTRQGYYGYTF. The CDR3 DNA reads as TGTGCCAGCAGCACCCGACAGGGGTACTATGGCTACACCTTC.

This clonotype has only a few counts. The chain has TRBV28 and TRBJ1-2; 7 bases agree with TRBD1. Germline CDR1 and CDR2: MDHEN and SYDVKM. The CDR3 spans 14 residues. The junction had 8 bases not matched to a gene; V was cut back by 6 bases and J by 4 bases. The CDR3 region has the DNA TGTGCCAGCAGCCGTACCTCAGGGGGCTATGGCTACACCTTC. This gives the protein CASSRTSGGYGYTF.

The chain is built from TRBV7-2 and TRBJ2-2, with 7 bases matching TRBD2. V lost 1 base, J lost 3 bases, and 5 bases stayed unmatched. CDR1 and CDR2 from the germline V gene are SGHTA and FQGNSA. The CDR3 is 16 residues long. The CDR3 protein is CASSLDASGYTGELFF. The DNA of the CDR3 is TGTGCCAGCAGCTTAGACGCTAGCGGTTACACCGGGGAGCTGTTTTTT.

The rearrangement uses TRBV20-1 and TRBJ2-3; TRBD1 is a possible D gene (7 bases). CDR1 is DFQATT and CDR2 is SNEGSKA in the germline V gene (reference sequence). The CDR3 extends over 14 amino acids. V lost 5 bases, J lost 3 bases, and 15 bases lay in between. The CDR3, as DNA: TGCAGTGCTCCGCCAGGGGGGCGAACAGATACGCAGTATTTT. It codes for CSAPPGGRTDTQYF.

This clonotype has more than one count but fewer than ten. The chain combines TRBV10-2 with TRBJ2-3; no definite D call. The CDR3 extends over 14 amino acids. The germline V and J ends were trimmed by 8 bases and 0 bases, with 12 bases remaining between them. Looked up from germline, CDR1 is WSHSY and CDR2 is SAAADI. The CDR3 nucleotides are TGCGCCAGCCTTCCAGAAGGGAGCACAGATACGCAGTATTTT. It encodes CASLPEGSTDTQYF.

This clonotype has a handful of counts. The chain combines TRBV11-2 with TRBJ2-2; TRBD2 matches at 13 bases. Germline CDR1 is SGHAT and CDR2 is FQNNGV. This CDR3 is built from 17 residues. The V and J ends lost 6 bases and 3 bases, in that order; junction bases with no gene match: 7. The CDR3 loop reads CASREGLAGAHTGELFF. CDR3 coding DNA: TGTGCCAGCAGGGAAGGACTAGCGGGAGCTCACACCGGGGAGCTGTTTTTT.

The CDR3 here is CASSLGTDPFGIYNEQFF. For the CDR3, the DNA is TGTGCCAGCAGTCTCGGGACAGACCCTTTCGGTATCTACAATGAGCAGTTCTTC. The chain is built from TRBV6-1 and TRBJ2-1, with 7 nucleotides matching TRBD1. The germline gives CDR1 MNHNS, CDR2 SASEGT. This CDR3 region has 18 residues. With V trimmed by 5 bases and J by 3 bases, 16 bases remained unmatched.

This clonotype has just a few counts. This chain links TRBV20-1 with TRBJ2-1; D is unresolved. V lost 3 bases and J 4 bases, leaving 13 bases between the germline ends. From germline, CDR1 is DFQATT and CDR2 SNEGSKA (reference sequence). The CDR3 is 14 residues long. The CDR3 spells CSARGSPRYNEQFF. The CDR3 coding sequence is TGCAGTGCTAGGGGTAGTCCAAGATACAATGAGCAGTTCTTC.

The chain is built from TRBV10-3 and TRBJ2-5, with 16 bases lining up with TRBD2. The CDR3 has 17 amino acids. The germline gives CDR1 ENHRY, CDR2 SYGVKD. V was pared by 10 bases and J by 11 bases, with 19 bases of the junction left unmatched. DNA for the CDR3: TGTGCCACACACGGGACTAGCGGGGGGGCCCTTGGCAATGAGCAGTACTTC. It is translated as CATHGTSGGALGNEQYF.

CDR3 protein: CASSRLGQGASYTF. CDR3 sequence (DNA): TGTGCCAGCAGCCGTTTGGGACAGGGGGCTAGCTACACCTTC. V and J are TRBV4-2 and TRBJ1-2; 12 bases are shared with TRBD1. The CDR3 is 14 residues long. Germline assignment: CDR1 LGHNA and CDR2 YNFKEQ. Losses at the gene ends were 4 bases for V and 9 bases for J; bases not matched to a gene: 6.

This chain links TRBV7-2 with TRBJ2-2; no clear D. CDR1 is SGHTA, CDR2 FQGNSA, per germline. The germline V and J ends were trimmed by 6 bases and 7 bases, with 12 bases remaining between them. The CDR3 consists of 13 residues. CDR3 loop: CASSKEPFGELFF. The DNA for the CDR3 is TGTGCCAGCAGTAAAGAACCCTTCGGGGAGCTGTTTTTT.

This clonotype was observed a handful of times. The rearrangement uses TRBV6-6 and TRBJ2-1; 8 bases align to TRBD1. The V and J ends lost 8 bases and 8 bases, in that order; junction bases with no gene match: 8. Germline CDR1 MNHNY, CDR2 SVGAGI (reference sequence). CDR3 length: 13 amino acids. CDR3 nucleotides: TGTGCCAGCCGACAGGGGCTAGTCGATGAGCAGTTCTTC. Amino acids: CASRQGLVDEQFF.